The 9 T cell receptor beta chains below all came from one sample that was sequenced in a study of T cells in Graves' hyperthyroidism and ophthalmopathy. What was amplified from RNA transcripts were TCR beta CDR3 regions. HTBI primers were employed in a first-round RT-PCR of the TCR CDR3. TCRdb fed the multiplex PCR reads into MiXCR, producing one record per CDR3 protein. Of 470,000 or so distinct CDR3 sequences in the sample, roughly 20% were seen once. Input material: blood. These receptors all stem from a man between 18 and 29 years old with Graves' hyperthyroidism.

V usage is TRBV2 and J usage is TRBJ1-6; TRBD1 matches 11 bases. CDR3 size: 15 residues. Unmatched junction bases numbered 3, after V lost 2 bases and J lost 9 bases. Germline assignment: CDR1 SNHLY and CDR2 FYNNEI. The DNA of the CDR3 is TGTGCCAGCAGTGAATGGGGACAGGGGGGTTCACCCCTCCACTTT. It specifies CASSEWGQGGSPLHF.

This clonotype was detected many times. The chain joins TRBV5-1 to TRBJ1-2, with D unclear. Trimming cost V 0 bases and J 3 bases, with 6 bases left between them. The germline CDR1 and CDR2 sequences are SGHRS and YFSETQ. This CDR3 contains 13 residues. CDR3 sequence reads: CASSLEGHYGYTF. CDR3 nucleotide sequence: TGCGCCAGCAGCTTGGAGGGTCACTATGGCTACACCTTC.

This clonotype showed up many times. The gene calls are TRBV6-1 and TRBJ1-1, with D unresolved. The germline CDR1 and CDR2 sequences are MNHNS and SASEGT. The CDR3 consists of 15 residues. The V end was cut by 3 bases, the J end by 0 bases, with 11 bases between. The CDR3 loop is CASSDIGSMNTEAFF. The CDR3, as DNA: TGTGCCAGCAGTGACATCGGCAGCATGAACACTGAAGCTTTCTTT.

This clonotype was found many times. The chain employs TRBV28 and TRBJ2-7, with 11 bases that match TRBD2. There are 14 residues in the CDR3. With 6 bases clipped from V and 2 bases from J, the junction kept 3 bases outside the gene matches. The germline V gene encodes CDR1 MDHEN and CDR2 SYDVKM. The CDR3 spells CASRRLAGTYEQYF. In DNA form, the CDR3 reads TGTGCCAGCAGGAGACTAGCGGGAACCTACGAGCAGTACTTC.

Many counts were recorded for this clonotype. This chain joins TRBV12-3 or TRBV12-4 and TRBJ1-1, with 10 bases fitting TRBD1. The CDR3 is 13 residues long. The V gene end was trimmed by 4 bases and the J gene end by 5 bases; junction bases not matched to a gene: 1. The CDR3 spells CASSWTGGTEAFF. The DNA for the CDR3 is TGTGCCAGCAGTTGGACAGGGGGGACTGAAGCTTTCTTT.

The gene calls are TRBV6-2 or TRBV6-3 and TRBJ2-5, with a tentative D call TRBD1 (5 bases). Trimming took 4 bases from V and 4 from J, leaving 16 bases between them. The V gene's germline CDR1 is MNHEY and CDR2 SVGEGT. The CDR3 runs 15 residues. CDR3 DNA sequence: TGTGCCAGCAGTTTAGAAGGGGCGAGGAGAGAGACCCAGTACTTC. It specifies CASSLEGARRETQYF.

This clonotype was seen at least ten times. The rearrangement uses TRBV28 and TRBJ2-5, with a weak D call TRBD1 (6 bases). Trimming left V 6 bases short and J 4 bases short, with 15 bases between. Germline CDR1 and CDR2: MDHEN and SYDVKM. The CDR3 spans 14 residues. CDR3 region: CASRSPGARETQYF. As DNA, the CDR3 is TGTGCCAGCAGGTCTCCAGGGGCTAGAGAGACCCAGTACTTC.

The CDR3 region is CASSPGGAGNQPQHF. As DNA, the CDR3 is TGTGCCAGCTCACCAGGGGGGGCCGGCAATCAGCCCCAGCATTTT. V is TRBV18 and J is TRBJ1-5, with a tentative D call TRBD1 (6 bases). This CDR3 comprises 15 residues. Germline assignment: CDR1 KGHSH and CDR2 LQKENI. The V and J ends lost 2 bases and 2 bases respectively, with 10 bases between them.

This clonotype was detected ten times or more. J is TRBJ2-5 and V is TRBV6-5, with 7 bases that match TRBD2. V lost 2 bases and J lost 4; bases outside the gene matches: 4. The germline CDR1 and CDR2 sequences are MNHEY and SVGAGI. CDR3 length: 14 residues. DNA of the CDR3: TGTGCCAGCAGTTACCTGGGACTACCAGAGACCCAGTACTTC. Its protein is CASSYLGLPETQYF.